This TCR beta chain was sequenced in a study of T cell clonality in common variable immunodeficiency. Sequencing was performed with immunoSEQ multiplex PCR; in TCRdb, only in-frame clones are kept and a portion is missing. The sample contains about 64,000 clones, none of them singletons. Caucasian heritage predominated among both patients and controls. Deletions cut 2 bases from V and 0 bases from J, with 14 bases between. The CDR3 sequence is 15 residues long. Per germline, CDR1 DFQATT and CDR2 SNEGSKA (reference sequence). As concerns this clone: The DNA ends 3 residues before the CDR3 does, and the rest of the CDR3 is filled in from the germline J gene.

Material: peripheral blood mononuclear cells. The sequence was collected from a person aged 18 to 75 in good health. This chain connects TRBV20-1 to TRBJ2-7; D is perhaps TRBD2 (5 bases). The CDR3 protein is CSARPSLAGSYEQYF. CDR3 DNA (partial): TGCAGTGCTAGACCTTCGCTAGCCGGCTCCTACGAG.